This TCR beta chain comes out of a study of Ad26.COV2.S vaccination and SARS-CoV-2 variants. Study in general: Participants got Ad26.COV2.S intramuscularly, once or twice 56 days apart.

With respect to this clone: The antigen remains unidentified.

Indicated treatment: approximately 18 received Ad26.COV2.S at low or high dose, single or two shots; five or six received placebo; per-sample allocation not given. Samples came from day 63 after the first vaccine or placebo injection. Built on an Ad26 vector, the vaccine expressed Wuhan-strain SARS-CoV-2 spike. Findings and limits, study-wide: There was a possibility that the TCR breadth and depth analyses underestimated total T cell responses.

CDR1 and CDR2 from the germline V gene are SEHNR and FQNEAQ (reference sequence). Trimming removed 4 bases from V and 2 bases from J, with 9 bases in between. CDR3 length: 14 residues. Assay used: immunoSEQ multiplex PCR; TCRdb lists only in-frame clones, some missing. The table has about 350,000 clones, roughly 87% seen once. Sequencing used peripheral blood, obtained in a trial of Ad26.COV2.S vaccine versus placebo. The sequence was collected from a person between 18 and 65 years old who received the Ad26.COV2.S COVID-19 vaccine or a placebo. V gene TRBV7-9 combines with J gene TRBJ2-1, with TRBD2 as a possible D gene (7 bases). Written as DNA, the CDR3 is TGTGCCAGCAGCTGGGAGGGGGCCTACAATGAGCAGTTCTTC. Amino acids: CASSWEGAYNEQFF.